Here is one T cell receptor (beta chain) with its context. A much larger clone is a single base away; this may be a read error. Per germline, CDR1 SGHTA and CDR2 FQGNSA. This CDR3 region has 15 residues. The source of the sample is a study of T cell repertoires in cytomegalovirus infection. TCRdb analysed the reads with MiXCR anew, one entry per CDR3 protein. The data contain about 440,000 distinct CDR3 sequences, 31% of them seen just once; the ten biggest clones take up 12% to 15%. The V and J genes are TRBV7-2 and TRBJ1-1, with TRBD1 matching over 9 bases. The clonotype was recovered from a human donor in good health (CMV status not recorded). Some clones in this sample may be carry-over from other donors' samples. Sequenced: PBMCs. CDR3 region: CASSGRDRANTEDFF. In DNA, the CDR3 is TGTGCCAGCAGCGGCCGGGACAGGGCGAACACTGAAGATTTCTTT.